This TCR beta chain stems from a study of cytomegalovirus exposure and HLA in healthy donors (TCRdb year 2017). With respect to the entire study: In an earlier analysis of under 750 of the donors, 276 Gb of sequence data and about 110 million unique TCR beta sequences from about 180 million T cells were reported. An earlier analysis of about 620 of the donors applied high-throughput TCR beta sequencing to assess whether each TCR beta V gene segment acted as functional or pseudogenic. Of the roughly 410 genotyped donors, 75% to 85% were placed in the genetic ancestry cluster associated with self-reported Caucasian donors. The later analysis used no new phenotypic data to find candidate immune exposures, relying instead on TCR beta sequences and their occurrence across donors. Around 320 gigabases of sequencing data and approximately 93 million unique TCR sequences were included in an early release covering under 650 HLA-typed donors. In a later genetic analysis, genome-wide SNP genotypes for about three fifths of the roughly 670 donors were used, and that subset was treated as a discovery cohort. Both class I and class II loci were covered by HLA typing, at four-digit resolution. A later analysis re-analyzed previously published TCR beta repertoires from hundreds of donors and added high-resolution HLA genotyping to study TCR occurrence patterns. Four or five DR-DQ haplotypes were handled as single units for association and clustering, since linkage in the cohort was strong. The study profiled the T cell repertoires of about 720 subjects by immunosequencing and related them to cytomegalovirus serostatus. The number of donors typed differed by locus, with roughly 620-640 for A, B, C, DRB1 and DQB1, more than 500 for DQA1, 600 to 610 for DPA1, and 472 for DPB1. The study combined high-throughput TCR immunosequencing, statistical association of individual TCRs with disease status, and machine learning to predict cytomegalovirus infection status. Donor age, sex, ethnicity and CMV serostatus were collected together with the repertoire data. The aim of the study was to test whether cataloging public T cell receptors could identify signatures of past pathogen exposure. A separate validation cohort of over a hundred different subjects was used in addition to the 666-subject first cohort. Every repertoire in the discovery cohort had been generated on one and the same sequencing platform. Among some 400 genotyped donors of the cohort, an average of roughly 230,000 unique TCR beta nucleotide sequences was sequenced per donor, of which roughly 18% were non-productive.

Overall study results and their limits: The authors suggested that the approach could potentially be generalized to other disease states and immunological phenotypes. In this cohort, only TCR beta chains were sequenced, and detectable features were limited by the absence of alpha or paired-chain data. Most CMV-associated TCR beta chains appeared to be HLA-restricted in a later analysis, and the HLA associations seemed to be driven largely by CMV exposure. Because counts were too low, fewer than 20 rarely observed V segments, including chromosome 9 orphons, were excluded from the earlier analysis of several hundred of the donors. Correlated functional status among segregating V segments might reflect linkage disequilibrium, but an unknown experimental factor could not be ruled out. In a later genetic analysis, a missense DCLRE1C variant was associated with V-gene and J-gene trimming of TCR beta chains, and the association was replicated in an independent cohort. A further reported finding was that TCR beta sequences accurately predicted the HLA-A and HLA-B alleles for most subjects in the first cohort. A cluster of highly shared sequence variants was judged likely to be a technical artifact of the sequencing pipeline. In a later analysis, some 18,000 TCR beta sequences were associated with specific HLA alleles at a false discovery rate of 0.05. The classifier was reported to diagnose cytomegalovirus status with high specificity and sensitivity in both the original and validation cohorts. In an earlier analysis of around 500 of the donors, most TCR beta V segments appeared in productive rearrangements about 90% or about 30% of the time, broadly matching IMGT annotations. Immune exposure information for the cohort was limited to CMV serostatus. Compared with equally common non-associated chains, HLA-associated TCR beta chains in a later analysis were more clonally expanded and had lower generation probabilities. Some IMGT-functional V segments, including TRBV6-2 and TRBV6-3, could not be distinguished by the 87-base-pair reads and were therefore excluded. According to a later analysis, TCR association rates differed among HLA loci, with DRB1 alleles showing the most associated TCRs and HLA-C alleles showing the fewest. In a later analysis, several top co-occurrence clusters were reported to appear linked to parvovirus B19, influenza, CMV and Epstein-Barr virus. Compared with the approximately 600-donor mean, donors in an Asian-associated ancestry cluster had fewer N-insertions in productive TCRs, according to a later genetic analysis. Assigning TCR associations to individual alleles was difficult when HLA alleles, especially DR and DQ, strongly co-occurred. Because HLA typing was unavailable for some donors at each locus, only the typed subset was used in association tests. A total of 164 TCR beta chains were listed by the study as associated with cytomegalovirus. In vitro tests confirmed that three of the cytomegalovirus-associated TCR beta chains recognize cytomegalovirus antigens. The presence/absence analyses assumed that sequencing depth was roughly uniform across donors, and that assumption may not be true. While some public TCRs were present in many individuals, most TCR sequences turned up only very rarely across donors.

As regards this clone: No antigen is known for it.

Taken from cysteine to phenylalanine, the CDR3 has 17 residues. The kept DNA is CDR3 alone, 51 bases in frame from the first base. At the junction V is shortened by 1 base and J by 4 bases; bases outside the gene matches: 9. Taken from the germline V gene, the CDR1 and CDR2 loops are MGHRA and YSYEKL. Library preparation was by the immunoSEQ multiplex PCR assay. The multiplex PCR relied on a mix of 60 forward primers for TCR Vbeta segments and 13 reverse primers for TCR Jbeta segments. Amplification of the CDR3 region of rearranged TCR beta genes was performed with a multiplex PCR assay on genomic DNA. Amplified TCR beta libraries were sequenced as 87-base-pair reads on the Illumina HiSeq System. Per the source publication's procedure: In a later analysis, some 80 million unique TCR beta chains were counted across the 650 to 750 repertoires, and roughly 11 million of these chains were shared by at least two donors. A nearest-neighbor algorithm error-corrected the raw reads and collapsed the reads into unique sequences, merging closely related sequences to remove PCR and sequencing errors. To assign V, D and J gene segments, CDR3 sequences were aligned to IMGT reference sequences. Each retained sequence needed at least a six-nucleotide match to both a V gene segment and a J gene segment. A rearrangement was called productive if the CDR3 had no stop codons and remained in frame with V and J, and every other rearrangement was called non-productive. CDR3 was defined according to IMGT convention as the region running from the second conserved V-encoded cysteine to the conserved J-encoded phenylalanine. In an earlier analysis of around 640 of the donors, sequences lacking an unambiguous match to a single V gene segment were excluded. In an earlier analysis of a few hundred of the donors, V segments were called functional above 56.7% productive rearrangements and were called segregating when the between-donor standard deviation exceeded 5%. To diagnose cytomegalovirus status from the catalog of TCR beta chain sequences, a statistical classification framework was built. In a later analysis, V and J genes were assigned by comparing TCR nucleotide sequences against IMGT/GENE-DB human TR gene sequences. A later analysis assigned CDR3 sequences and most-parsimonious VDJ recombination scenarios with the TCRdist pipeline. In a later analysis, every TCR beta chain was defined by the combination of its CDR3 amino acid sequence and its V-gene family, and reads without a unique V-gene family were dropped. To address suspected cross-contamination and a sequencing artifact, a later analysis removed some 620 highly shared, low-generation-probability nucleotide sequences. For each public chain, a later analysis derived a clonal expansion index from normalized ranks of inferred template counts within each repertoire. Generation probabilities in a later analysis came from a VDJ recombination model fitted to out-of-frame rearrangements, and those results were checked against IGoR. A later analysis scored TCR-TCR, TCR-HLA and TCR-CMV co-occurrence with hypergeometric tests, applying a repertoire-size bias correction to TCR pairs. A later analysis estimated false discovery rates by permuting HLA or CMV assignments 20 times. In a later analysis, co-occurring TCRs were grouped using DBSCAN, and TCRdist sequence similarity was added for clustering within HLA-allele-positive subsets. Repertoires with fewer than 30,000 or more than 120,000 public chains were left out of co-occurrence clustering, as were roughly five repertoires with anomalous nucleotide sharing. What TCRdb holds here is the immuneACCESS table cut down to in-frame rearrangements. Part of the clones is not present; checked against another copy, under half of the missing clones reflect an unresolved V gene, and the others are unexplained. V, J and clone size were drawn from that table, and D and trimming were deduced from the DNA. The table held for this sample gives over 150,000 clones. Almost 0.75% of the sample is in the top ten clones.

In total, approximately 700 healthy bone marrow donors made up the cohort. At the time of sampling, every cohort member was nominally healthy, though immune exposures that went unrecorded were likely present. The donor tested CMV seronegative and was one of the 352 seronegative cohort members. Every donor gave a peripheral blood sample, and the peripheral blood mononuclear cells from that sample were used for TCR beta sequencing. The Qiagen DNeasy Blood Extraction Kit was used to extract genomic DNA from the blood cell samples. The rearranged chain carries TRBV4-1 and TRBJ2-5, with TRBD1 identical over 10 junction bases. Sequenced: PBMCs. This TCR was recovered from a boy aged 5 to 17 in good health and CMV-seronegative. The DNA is TGCGCCAGCAGCCAAGGTACGGGACAGGGGCAGGGAGAGACCCAGTACTTC. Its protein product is CASSQGTGQGQGETQYF.